Below are 10 T cell receptor beta chains sequenced from a single sample in a study of metastatic and nonmetastatic thyroid tumors. All patients were untreated before thyroid surgery. From the PCR reads, TCRdb re-called clones with MiXCR. The data contain approximately 16,000 clones, roughly a third of them singletons. Source material: tumor tissue. The receptors derive from a female donor with papillary thyroid cancer or a benign thyroid nodule (not recorded which). Some clones in this sample may be carry-over from other donors' samples.

The sample holds many counts of this clone. CDR3 region: CASSLDPRAGGANVLTF. CDR3 bases: TGTGCCAGCAGCTTAGACCCCAGGGCCGGTGGGGCCAACGTCCTGACTTTC. The chain combines TRBV11-2 with TRBJ2-6; TRBD1 is a possible D gene (5 bases). The germline V gene encodes CDR1 SGHAT and CDR2 FQNNGV. With 0 bases removed from V and 3 bases from J, the gap between germline ends came to 12 bases. CDR3 size: 17 residues.

This clone is deemed medium-sized. The rearrangement joins TRBV19 to TRBJ2-5; TRBD2 agrees at 7 bases. Losses at the gene ends were 4 bases for V and 1 base for J; bases not matched to a gene: 3. Germline-derived CDR1 and CDR2 are LNHDA and SQIVND (reference sequence). This CDR3 has 14 residues. CDR3 in DNA: TGTGCCAGTAGTAAGGGAGGGCGCCAAGAGACCCAGTACTTC. Its protein product is CASSKGGRQETQYF.

This clone is medium-sized. The CDR3 protein is CASSGGGNGGPRGYTF. The DNA for the CDR3 is TGTGCCAGCAGCGGAGGGGGTAATGGGGGGCCTCGGGGCTACACCTTC. This rearrangement joins TRBV9 to TRBJ1-2; D possibly corresponds to TRBD1 (6 bases). Trimming pared 3 bases from V and 8 bases from J, leaving 23 bases between. This CDR3 is 16 amino acids long. Germline lookup yields CDR1 SGDLS and CDR2 YYNGEE.

The chain links TRBV20-1 to TRBJ2-7, with D possibly TRBD2 on 5 matching bases. CDR1 and CDR2 from the germline V gene are DFQATT and SNEGSKA (reference sequence). V dropped 6 bases and J dropped 6 bases, with 9 bases sitting between them. The CDR3 has 10 residues. In nucleotides, the CDR3 is TGCAGTGCCTTCCGGGGCGAGCAGTACTTC. It encodes CSAFRGEQYF.

This chain joins TRBV6-2 or TRBV6-3 and TRBJ1-3, with no clear D. The V and J ends lost 2 bases and 4 bases respectively, with 9 bases between them. The CDR3 is 14 amino acids. Germline V gene data show CDR1 as MNHEY and CDR2 as SVGEGT. CDR3 region: CASSYRLGGNTIYF. DNA of the CDR3: TGTGCCAGCAGTTACCGGCTGGGGGGAAACACCATATATTTT.

This clone was found many times. The chain has TRBV6-4 and TRBJ2-2; TRBD2 matches 8 bases. Germline loops: CDR1 MRHNA, CDR2 SNTAGT. The CDR3 is made up of 16 amino acids. The ends lost 1 base at V and 6 bases at J; junction bases unmatched: 7. The DNA of the CDR3 is TGTGCCAGCAGTGACTACGGGGGGGCCAAGGCCGGGGAGCTGTTTTTT. Its translation: CASSDYGGAKAGELFF.

By its share, this clone is medium-sized. The rearrangement uses TRBV7-7 and TRBJ1-1, with D tentatively TRBD1 (5 bases). The germline gives CDR1 SSHAT, CDR2 FNYEAQ (reference sequence). The CDR3 is 14 amino acids. The V end was cut by 5 bases, the J end by 7 bases, with 17 bases between. Written as DNA, the CDR3 is TGTGCCAGCAGCCGCTTAGGGTCAGGGAATGAAGCTTTCTTT. As protein: CASSRLGSGNEAFF.

This clone is a singleton in its sample. This chain links TRBV20-1 with TRBJ2-1; 11 positions match TRBD2. CDR3 length equals 14 residues. Trimming cost V 4 bases and J 8 bases; bases outside gene matches: 7. Germline V gene lookup returns CDR1 DFQATT and CDR2 SNEGSKA (reference sequence). The CDR3 DNA reads as TGCAGTGCTAAACTAGCGGGGGATATCGATGAGCAGTTCTTC. Encoded protein: CSAKLAGDIDEQFF.

This clone has just a few counts. This chain connects TRBV6-7 to TRBJ2-5; 9 nucleotides align to TRBD1. TRBV6-7 falls under the ORF class, with uncertain function. V was pared by 4 bases and J by 5 bases, with 14 bases of the junction left unmatched. CDR3 size: 17 residues. The CDR3 nucleotides are TGTGCCAGCAGTTCTTCCGGGACAGGGTGTTTCTGGGAGACCCAGTACTTC. Translating it yields CASSSSGTGCFWETQYF.

This clone was observed a handful of times. The chain links TRBV27 to TRBJ1-1; D call uncertain. Germline CDR1 and CDR2: MNHEY and SMNVEV (reference sequence). CDR3 size: 17 residues. V was shortened by 5 bases and J by 1 base, with 20 bases between the two germline ends. The CDR3 is CASSPLSVAVGNTEAFF. CDR3 sequence (DNA): TGTGCCAGCAGTCCTTTAAGCGTAGCGGTCGGGAACACTGAAGCTTTCTTT.